This T cell receptor (beta chain) was found in a study of blood T cell repertoires in COVID-19. Turning to the study itself: The United States, Italy and Spain provided the acute and convalescent COVID-19 samples. The analysed material was cDNA or gDNA that came from T cells, B-cell-depleted T cells, or PBMCs.

In the study's own analysis: Cell counts per sample came from amplifying reference gene primers. Sequencing was performed with immunoSEQ multiplex PCR; in TCRdb, only in-frame clones are kept and a portion is missing. V and J calls and clone size are as listed in that table; D and trimming were resolved from the DNA. This table holds approximately 110,000 clones, less than 90% found once. CDR3 length: 17 amino acids. Germline assignment: CDR1 LNHDA and CDR2 SQIVND (reference sequence). The V end was cut by 3 bases, the J end by 4 bases, with 21 bases between. This sequence was found in a man over 45 with acute or convalescent COVID-19. The chain links TRBV19 to TRBJ1-1, with a weak D call TRBD1 (6 bases). Sequences were obtained from peripheral blood. The CDR3 DNA follows: TGTGCCAGTAGTATCCCTGGGGGCGCAGCCGGATTCACTGAAGCTTTCTTT. It encodes CASSIPGGAAGFTEAFF.